The 32 T cell receptor beta chains below come from one sample, sequenced in a study of blood T cell repertoires in COVID-19. Profiling relied on immunoSEQ multiplex PCR, and the TCRdb table lists in-frame clones only, not all of them. The sample lists 65,000 to 70,000 clones, 87% occurring once. The source material was peripheral blood. Source of these receptors: a woman of 80 years or more with acute or convalescent COVID-19.

The chain couples TRBV16 to TRBJ1-3; D uncertain. Germline CDR1 reads KGHSY; CDR2 reads FQNENV. The CDR3 runs to 14 residues. The V end lost 2 bases, the J end lost 0 bases, and 5 bases lay between the germline ends. CDR3 sequence reads: CASSQGSSGNTIYF. In DNA form, the CDR3 reads TGTGCCAGCAGCCAAGGGAGCTCTGGAAACACCATATATTTT.

This rearrangement joins TRBV7-6 to TRBJ2-5; 11 bases fit TRBD2. The CDR3 length is 14 residues. V was clipped by 5 bases and J by 4 bases; unmatched bases: 3. The V gene's germline CDR1 is SGHVS and CDR2 FNYEAQ. The CDR3 loop reads CASSKTSGAETQYF. The CDR3 coding sequence is TGTGCCAGCAGCAAGACTAGCGGGGCAGAGACCCAGTACTTC.

This clone came up a few times. V is TRBV7-8 and J is TRBJ1-5; 9 bases align to TRBD1. The V and J ends lost 1 base and 6 bases, in that order; junction bases with no gene match: 4. Germline lookup yields CDR1 SGHVS and CDR2 FQNEAQ. The CDR3 runs to 15 residues. Here the CDR3 reads CASSLGTGVGQPQHF. DNA for the CDR3: TGTGCCAGCAGCTTAGGGACAGGGGTGGGTCAGCCCCAGCATTTT.

The V and J genes are TRBV19 and TRBJ1-5; 7 positions match TRBD1. The V and J ends lost 8 bases and 4 bases, in that order; junction bases with no gene match: 8. The CDR3 has 14 residues. The germline gives CDR1 LNHDA, CDR2 SQIVND (reference sequence). CDR3 nucleotide sequence: TGTGCCAGTTCGGACAGGCCTAATAATCAGCCCCAGCATTTT. Translation gives CASSDRPNNQPQHF.

V gene TRBV6-5 combines with J gene TRBJ1-2, with TRBD1 as a possible D gene (6 bases). Germline V gives CDR1 MNHEY, CDR2 SVGAGI. The CDR3 length is 16 residues. V gave up 0 bases and J gave up 8 bases, with 19 bases separating them. The CDR3 loop reads CASSYSKGGRSSGYTF. DNA for the CDR3: TGTGCCAGCAGTTACTCGAAAGGGGGACGATCCTCCGGCTACACCTTC.

The chain recombines TRBV19 with TRBJ2-1; TRBD1 matches 8 bases. The ends lost 4 bases at V and 4 bases at J; junction bases unmatched: 9. The length of the CDR3 is 16 residues. CDR1 and CDR2 (germline): LNHDA, SQIVND (reference sequence). CDR3 in amino acids: CASSKRGQELYNEQFF. Written as DNA, the CDR3 is TGTGCCAGTAGTAAAAGGGGACAGGAGCTTTACAATGAGCAGTTCTTC. The full variable domain, in which reference TRBV19 and TRBJ2-1 provide the parts outside the CDR3, is DGGITQSPKYLFRKEGQNVTLSCEQNLNHDAMYWYRQDPGQGLRLIYYSQIVNDFQKGDIAEGYSVSREKKESFPLTVTSAQKNPTAFYLCASSKRGQELYNEQFFGPGTRLTVL.

The rearrangement uses TRBV20-1 and TRBJ1-2; D is unclear. Germline V gene data show CDR1 as DFQATT and CDR2 as SNEGSKA (reference sequence). V dropped 1 base and J dropped 8 bases, with 8 bases sitting between them. The CDR3 has 11 residues. The CDR3 spells CSARGISGYTF. CDR3 DNA: TGCAGTGCTAGAGGTATTTCCGGCTACACCTTC.

The chain combines TRBV11-2 with TRBJ2-1; D call uncertain. Germline lookup yields CDR1 SGHAT and CDR2 FQNNGV. The CDR3 loop spans 14 amino acids. The V end lost 5 bases, the J end lost 0 bases, and 8 bases lay between the germline ends. This CDR3 reads CASSASSSYNEQFF. CDR3 bases: TGTGCCAGCAGCGCGTCTAGCTCCTACAATGAGCAGTTCTTC.

V is TRBV30 and J is TRBJ1-2, with a possible D match to TRBD1 (6 bases). CDR1 and CDR2 from the germline V gene are GTSNPN and SVGIG (reference sequence). The length of the CDR3 is 14 residues. V was shortened by 5 bases and J by 7 bases, with 20 bases between the two germline ends. CDR3 residues: CAWQRTVSVRGYTF. CDR3 nucleotides: TGTGCCTGGCAAAGGACAGTATCAGTTCGTGGCTACACCTTC.

This clone was observed a handful of times. The chain is built from TRBV3-1 (or the pseudogene TRBV3-2) and TRBJ1-3; D is undetermined. The V end lost 4 bases, the J end lost 0 bases, and 10 bases lay between the germline ends. CDR1 and CDR2 (germline): LGHDT, YNNKEL (reference sequence). The CDR3 runs to 15 residues. DNA for the CDR3: TGTGCCAGCAGCCCGGTAGAGGCCTCTGGAAACACCATATATTTT. Protein product: CASSPVEASGNTIYF.

V usage is TRBV28 and J usage is TRBJ2-5; D is ambiguous. Germline V gene sequence: CDR1 MDHEN, CDR2 SYDVKM. V was pared by 3 bases and J by 5 bases, with 13 bases between. The CDR3 extends over 14 amino acids. In DNA, the CDR3 is TGTGCCAGCAGTTTTTCTCTAGTTATTGAGACCCAGTACTTC. This sequence encodes CASSFSLVIETQYF.

The chain carries TRBV9 and TRBJ2-1; 12 bases are shared with TRBD2. The CDR3 runs to 15 residues. V gave up 4 bases and J gave up 4 bases; unmatched junction bases: 3. Germline V gives CDR1 SGDLS, CDR2 YYNGEE. CDR3 bases: TGTGCCAGCAGCAACCTAGCGGGAGGGTACAATGAGCAGTTCTTC. This encodes CASSNLAGGYNEQFF. The full variable domain, with the rest looked up from reference TRBV9 and TRBJ2-1, is DSGVTQTPKHLITATGQRVTLRCSPRSGDLSVYWYQQSLDQGLQFLIQYYNGEERAKGNILERFSAQQFPDLHSELNLSSLELGDSALYFCASSNLAGGYNEQFFGPGTRLTVL.

The genes are TRBV5-1 and TRBJ1-1; weak D call: TRBD1 (6 bases). V dropped 7 bases and J dropped 3 bases, with 13 bases sitting between them. Germline CDR1 is SGHRS and CDR2 is YFSETQ. The CDR3 covers 13 residues. The CDR3 region has the DNA TGCGCCAGCTCGAACAGGGAGTACACTGAAGCTTTCTTT. Translating gives CASSNREYTEAFF.

A single count supports this clone. This sequence joins TRBV30 and TRBJ1-4; 9 nucleotides line up with TRBD1. The CDR3 length is 15 residues. J lost 7 bases, V lost 1 base, and 7 bases had no gene match. Germline V gene lookup returns CDR1 GTSNPN and CDR2 SVGIG (reference sequence). For the CDR3, the DNA is TGTGCCTGGAGTGCAAACAGGGGGCCGCGTGAAAAACTGTTTTTT. This translates into CAWSANRGPREKLFF.

For this clone: The sample has other DNA sequences that encode this CDR3 too. The chain is built from TRBV6-5 and TRBJ2-7; 7 positions agree with TRBD1. This CDR3 has 13 residues. In germline, CDR1 is MNHEY, CDR2 SVGAGI. V lost 6 bases to trimming and J lost 3 bases; unmatched junction nucleotides: 5. The CDR3 is CASRGDRLYEQYF. The CDR3 DNA follows: TGTGCCAGCAGGGGGGACAGACTCTACGAGCAGTACTTC.

This chain uses TRBV7-2 with TRBJ2-1, with D perhaps TRBD2 (7 bases). V gave up 5 bases and J gave up 8 bases, with 16 bases separating them. Germline V CDR1 and CDR2: SGHTA, FQGNSA. The CDR3 runs 14 residues. CDR3 region: CASSPAGAVYEQFF. CDR3 sequence (DNA): TGTGCCAGCAGCCCCGCGGGGGCGGTCTATGAGCAGTTCTTC.

This clone was seen a handful of times. This chain joins TRBV28 and TRBJ1-2; unclear D gene. The CDR3 loop spans 12 amino acids. The germline V and J ends were trimmed by 8 bases and 5 bases, with 12 bases remaining between them. The germline V gene encodes CDR1 MDHEN and CDR2 SYDVKM. CDR3 protein: CASESGVYGYTF. In nucleotides, the CDR3 is TGTGCCAGCGAAAGCGGGGTATATGGCTACACCTTC.

This clone was picked up a small number of times. The rearrangement uses TRBV12-3 or TRBV12-4 and TRBJ1-1; D is undetermined. The CDR3 totals 12 residues. Trimming removed 6 bases at V and 5 bases at J, with 10 bases between. The CDR3 sequence is CASRPSETEAFF. In DNA, the CDR3 is TGTGCCAGCAGACCCTCTGAGACTGAAGCTTTCTTT.

This clone was found a few times. V gene TRBV7-9 combines with J gene TRBJ1-2; 9 bases line up with TRBD1. V shed 7 bases, J shed 13 bases, and the junction held 16 bases outside the gene matches. CDR3 size: 14 residues. CDR1 is SEHNR, CDR2 FQNEAQ, per germline (reference sequence). CDR3 sequence reads: CASTPPGQGQRLTF. For the CDR3, the DNA is TGTGCCAGCACCCCTCCGGGACAGGGTCAACGTCTCACCTTC.

This rearrangement joins TRBV19 to TRBJ1-2, with D perhaps matching TRBD1 (6 bases). This CDR3 is 15 amino acids long. Germline V gene data show CDR1 as LNHDA and CDR2 as SQIVND (reference sequence). Trimming pared 0 bases from V and 7 bases from J, leaving 15 bases between. The CDR3: CASSIDLHRVGGYTF. Written as DNA, the CDR3 is TGTGCCAGTAGTATAGATCTCCACAGGGTTGGTGGCTACACCTTC.

The CDR3 bases are TGTGCCAGTAAAACAGGGGGCGACGGCAATCAGCCCCAGCATTTT. It specifies CASKTGGDGNQPQHF. The chain joins TRBV19 to TRBJ1-5; 9 bases agree with TRBD1. J was trimmed by 2 bases and V by 7 bases; bases with no gene match: 6. Germline V gene data show CDR1 as LNHDA and CDR2 as SQIVND (reference sequence). This CDR3 has 15 residues.

This sequence joins TRBV3-1 (or the pseudogene TRBV3-2) and TRBJ1-2, with D tentatively TRBD1 (5 bases). This CDR3 is built from 13 residues. Trimming pared 0 bases from V and 8 bases from J, leaving 10 bases between. In germline, CDR1 is LGHDT, CDR2 YNNKEL (reference sequence). CDR3 protein: CASSQDWGEGYTF. The CDR3 DNA reads as TGTGCCAGCAGCCAAGATTGGGGGGAAGGCTACACCTTC.

The gene calls are TRBV6-5 and TRBJ1-5; D possibly corresponds to TRBD1 (6 bases). This CDR3 is built from 14 residues. The germline V gene encodes CDR1 MNHEY and CDR2 SVGAGI. The V and J ends lost 7 bases and 0 bases respectively, with 10 bases between them. CDR3 sequence (DNA): TGTGCCAGCAACAGGGATTATAGCAATCAGCCCCAGCATTTT. Amino acid sequence: CASNRDYSNQPQHF.

This clone was counted only a few times. V usage is TRBV4-1 and J usage is TRBJ1-1; 9 bases map to TRBD1. The CDR3 runs 16 residues. The V and J ends lost 0 bases and 3 bases, in that order; junction bases with no gene match: 5. From germline, CDR1 is MGHRA and CDR2 YSYEKL. CDR3 nucleotides: TGCGCCAGCAGCCAAGATTCAGGACAGGGGTACACTGAAGCTTTCTTT. It is translated as CASSQDSGQGYTEAFF.

The rearrangement uses TRBV5-4 and TRBJ2-1; 7 nucleotides match TRBD1. J lost 4 bases, V lost 0 bases, and 4 bases had no gene match. Germline lookup yields CDR1 SGHNT and CDR2 YYREEE (reference sequence). This CDR3 comprises 15 residues. The CDR3 nucleotides are TGTGCCAGCAGCTTGGTAGGGACAGCTTACAATGAGCAGTTCTTC. Translating it yields CASSLVGTAYNEQFF.

This chain uses TRBV19 with TRBJ1-4; no firm D call. Germline lookup yields CDR1 LNHDA and CDR2 SQIVND (reference sequence). The length of the CDR3 is 13 residues. Trimming stripped 5 bases from V and 4 bases from J, with 8 bases between. CDR3 coding DNA: TGTGCCAGTAGTCGTGTCGTTAATGAAAAACTGTTTTTT. Its translation is CASSRVVNEKLFF.

This clone was detected only a few times. The rearrangement joins TRBV3-1 (or the pseudogene TRBV3-2) to TRBJ1-2; D perhaps matches TRBD1 (6 bases). This CDR3 region has 15 residues. Per the germline V gene, CDR1 is LGHDT and CDR2 is YNNKEL (reference sequence). V was pared by 2 bases and J by 1 base, with 11 bases between. The CDR3 sequence: CASSQMDSYNYGYTF. CDR3 nucleotides: TGTGCCAGCAGCCAAATGGACAGTTATAACTATGGCTACACCTTC.

The sample holds one count of this clone. The gene calls are TRBV2 and TRBJ1-5, with 9 bases fitting TRBD1. Germline loops: CDR1 SNHLY, CDR2 FYNNEI. Unmatched junction bases numbered 9, after V lost 6 bases and J lost 9 bases. The CDR3 contains 14 residues. The CDR3 loop reads CASSGGQGGPPQHF. The CDR3, as DNA: TGTGCCAGCAGCGGGGGACAGGGAGGTCCGCCCCAGCATTTT.

This clone was picked up one time. This chain joins TRBV5-4 and TRBJ1-4, with D tentatively TRBD1 (5 bases). This CDR3 has 14 residues. V lost 2 bases and J 7 bases, leaving 12 bases between the germline ends. CDR1 and CDR2 from the germline V gene are SGHNT and YYREEE (reference sequence). In DNA form, the CDR3 reads TGTGCCAGCAGCTTACCGGGGGAAGGTGAAAAACTGTTTTTT. It yields the protein CASSLPGEGEKLFF.

Written as DNA, the CDR3 is TGTGCCAGCAGTGAGGTGACAAAATACAATGAGCAGTTCTTC. This sequence encodes CASSEVTKYNEQFF. This chain connects TRBV2 to TRBJ2-1; D is ambiguous. This CDR3 has 14 residues. The germline CDR1 and CDR2 sequences are SNHLY and FYNNEI. V lost 3 bases, J lost 4 bases, and 10 bases lay in between.

In its sample, this clone was seen once. This CDR3 is CASSLESGVFGELFF. CDR3 bases: TGCGCCAGCAGCTTGGAGTCCGGGGTTTTCGGGGAGCTGTTTTTT. This chain links TRBV5-1 with TRBJ2-2; D is perhaps TRBD2 (5 bases). Germline V gene sequence: CDR1 SGHRS, CDR2 YFSETQ. Trimming pared 0 bases from V and 7 bases from J, leaving 13 bases between. The CDR3 has 15 residues.

This clone came up a few times. The V and J genes are TRBV6-5 and TRBJ1-2; D gene uncertain. Germline values: CDR1 MNHEY, CDR2 SVGAGI. The CDR3 covers 13 residues. Trimming took off 6 bases at V and 7 bases at J, with 15 bases between the two ends. DNA for the CDR3: TGTGCCAGCAGAACAGATCAAACCGGTGGCTACACCTTC. Translation: CASRTDQTGGYTF.